This TCR beta chain emerged from a study of CD8 T cells in Susac syndrome. Random hexamers served to reverse transcribe roughly 0.45 to 1 ug RNA. TCRdb independently ran MiXCR on the immunoSEQ multiplex PCR reads; one entry per CDR3 protein. Among roughly 120,000 distinct CDR3 sequences, 85% to 95% were seen once, and the ten largest hold 0.093%. CDR1 SEHNR and CDR2 FQNEAQ come from the germline V gene (reference sequence). Trimming stripped 5 bases from V and 6 bases from J, with 17 bases between. CDR3 length: 15 amino acids. The clonotype comes from a human donor with multiple sclerosis. The chain links TRBV7-9 to TRBJ2-4; tentatively, D is TRBD1 (6 bases). Specimen: CD4+ T cells from PBMCs. The CDR3 loop is CASSPRSQGSNIQYF. The DNA of the CDR3 is TGTGCCAGCAGCCCCCGGTCCCAGGGGTCAAACATTCAGTACTTC.